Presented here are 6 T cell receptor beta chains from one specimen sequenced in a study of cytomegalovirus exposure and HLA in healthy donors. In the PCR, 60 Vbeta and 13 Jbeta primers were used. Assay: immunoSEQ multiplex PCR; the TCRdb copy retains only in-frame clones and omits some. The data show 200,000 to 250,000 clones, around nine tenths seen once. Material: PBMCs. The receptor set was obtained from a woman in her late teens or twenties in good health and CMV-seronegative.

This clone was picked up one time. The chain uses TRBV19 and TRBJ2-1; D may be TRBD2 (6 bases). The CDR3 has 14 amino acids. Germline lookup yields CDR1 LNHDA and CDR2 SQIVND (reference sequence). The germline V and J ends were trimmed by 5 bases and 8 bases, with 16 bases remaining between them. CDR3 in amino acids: CASSARLVAYEQFF. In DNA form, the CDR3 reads TGTGCCAGTAGTGCCCGACTAGTAGCCTATGAGCAGTTCTTC. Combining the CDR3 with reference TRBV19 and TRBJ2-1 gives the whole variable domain DGGITQSPKYLFRKEGQNVTLSCEQNLNHDAMYWYRQDPGQGLRLIYYSQIVNDFQKGDIAEGYSVSREKKESFPLTVTSAQKNPTAFYLCASSARLVAYEQFFGPGTRLTVL.

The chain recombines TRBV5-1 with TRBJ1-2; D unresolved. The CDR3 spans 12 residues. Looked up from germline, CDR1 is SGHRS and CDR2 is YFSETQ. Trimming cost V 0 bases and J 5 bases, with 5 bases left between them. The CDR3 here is CASSLAGYGYTF. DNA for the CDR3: TGCGCCAGCAGCTTGGCCGGGTATGGCTACACCTTC.

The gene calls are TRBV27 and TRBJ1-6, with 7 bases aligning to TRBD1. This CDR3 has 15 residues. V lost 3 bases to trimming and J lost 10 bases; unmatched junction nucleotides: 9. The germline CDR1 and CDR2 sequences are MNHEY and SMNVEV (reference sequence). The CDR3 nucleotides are TGTGCCAGCAGTTTTGGAGGGGGCGGGGGGTCACCCCTCCACTTT. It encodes CASSFGGGGGSPLHF.

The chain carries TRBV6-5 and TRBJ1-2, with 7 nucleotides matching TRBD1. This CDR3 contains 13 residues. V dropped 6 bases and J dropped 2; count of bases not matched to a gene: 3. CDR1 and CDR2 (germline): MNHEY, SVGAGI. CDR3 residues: CASRRDSNYGYTF. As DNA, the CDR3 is TGTGCCAGCAGGCGGGACAGCAACTATGGCTACACCTTC.

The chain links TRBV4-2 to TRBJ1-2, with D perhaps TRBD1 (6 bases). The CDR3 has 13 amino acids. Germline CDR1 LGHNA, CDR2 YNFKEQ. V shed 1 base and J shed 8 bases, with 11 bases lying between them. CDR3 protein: CASSQVSQGGYTF. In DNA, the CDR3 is TGTGCCAGCAGCCAAGTTTCCCAGGGGGGCTACACCTTC.

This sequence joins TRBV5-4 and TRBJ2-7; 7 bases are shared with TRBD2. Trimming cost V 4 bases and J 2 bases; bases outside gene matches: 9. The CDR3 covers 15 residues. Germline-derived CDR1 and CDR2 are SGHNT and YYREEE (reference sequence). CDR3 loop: CASSAYGGTPYEQYF. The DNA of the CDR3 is TGTGCCAGCAGCGCCTACGGGGGGACCCCCTACGAGCAGTACTTC.